Presented here are 15 T cell receptor beta chains from one specimen sequenced in a study of blood T cells in healthy people across ages. A sample-barcoded 5' primer and a J-beta primer mix were used in a second PCR of about 7 to 11 cycles. One entry per CDR3 protein, called by TCRdb with MiXCR from the 5' RACE reads. There are roughly 680,000 distinct CDR3 sequences in the sample; roughly 20% occur only once, and roughly 3.4% lies in the top ten. Source material: blood. The receptors derive from a man aged 65 to 85 in good health.

The sample holds many counts of this clonotype. This chain links TRBV2 with TRBJ2-2; 11 bases are a match to TRBD1. The V gene's germline CDR1 is SNHLY and CDR2 FYNNEI. Trimming took 7 bases from V and 5 from J; bases not matched to a gene: 6. The CDR3 has 15 amino acids. CDR3 sequence: CASNSGQGATGELFF. For the CDR3, the DNA is TGTGCCAGCAATTCAGGACAGGGGGCGACCGGGGAGCTGTTTTTT.

This clonotype was recorded at least ten times. The chain employs TRBV10-2 and TRBJ2-7; weak D call: TRBD1 (6 bases). CDR1 and CDR2 (germline): WSHSY, SAAADI. Trimming took off 8 bases at V and 3 bases at J, with 14 bases between the two ends. This CDR3 contains 13 residues. The CDR3 loop is CASLDSTLYEQYF. In DNA, the CDR3 is TGCGCCAGCTTGGACAGTACGCTCTACGAGCAGTACTTC.

A remark on this clonotype: The germline gene is not matched at one end of the junction; a read error may be the cause. This chain uses TRBV27 with TRBJ2-7, with D hard to call. The J call could be wrong; TRBJ2-1 is a better fit for the DNA end. CDR3 size: 14 residues. Looked up from germline, CDR1 is MNHEY and CDR2 is SMNVEV (reference sequence). CDR3: CASSLSRNGNEQFF. The CDR3 DNA follows: TGCGCCAGCAGTTTATCCCGAAATGGGAATGAGCAGTTCTTC.

This chain uses TRBV20-1 with TRBJ2-5; D gene unclear. The J call is in doubt because the DNA end fits TRBJ2-1 better. Germline CDR1 and CDR2: DFQATT and SNEGSKA (reference sequence). This CDR3 has 13 amino acids. CDR3 residues: CSAPLDGRIEQFF. CDR3 nucleotide sequence: TGCAGTGCTCCCCTGGACGGTCGGATCGAGCAGTTCTTC.

This clonotype was detected many times. The chain carries TRBV6-6 and TRBJ2-3, with D unresolved. CDR1 and CDR2 (germline): MNHNY, SVGAGI (reference sequence). The CDR3 contains 13 residues. V dropped 10 bases and J dropped 0 bases, with 11 bases sitting between them. The CDR3, as DNA: TGTGCCACCGGCGACTCTAGCACAGATACGCAGTATTTT. As protein: CATGDSSTDTQYF.

This clonotype came up a few times. The V gene is TRBV6-2 or TRBV6-3, the J gene TRBJ2-5; D unresolved. The J call is doubtful: the DNA matches TRBJ2-7 better. In germline, CDR1 is MNHEY, CDR2 SVGEGT. This CDR3 is built from 17 residues. The CDR3 coding sequence is TGTGCCAGCAGTTACTATCTCCGGCGGCAGCAGTCCAACGAGCAGTACTTC. Translation: CASSYYLRRQQSNEQYF.

The chain has TRBV5-1 and TRBJ2-5; unclear D gene. The germline CDR1 and CDR2 sequences are SGHRS and YFSETQ. Trimming removed 7 bases from V and 11 bases from J, with 9 bases in between. The CDR3 is made up of 9 amino acids. The CDR3 nucleotides are TGCGCCAGCGCAGGTGAGCAGTACTTC. This gives the protein CASAGEQYF.

This clonotype was counted many times. J is TRBJ2-3 and V is TRBV14; the match to TRBD1 covers 9 bases. V trimming: 1 base; J trimming: 14 bases; junction bases outside the gene matches: 4. The CDR3 consists of 12 residues. Looked up from germline, CDR1 is SGHDN and CDR2 is FVKESK. The CDR3 bases are TGTGCCAGCAGCCAAGTTGGACAGGGGCCGTATTTT. Translating it yields CASSQVGQGPYF.

The chain links TRBV28 to TRBJ2-5, with 10 bases matching TRBD1. The tail of the sequence fits TRBJ2-1 better, so the J call may be wrong. The germline V gene has CDR1 MDHEN and CDR2 SYDVKM. The CDR3 spans 16 residues. The CDR3 region has the DNA TGTGCCAGCAGTTTATGGGGGACAGGGGTCCCCAATGAGCAGTTCTTC. Its protein product is CASSLWGTGVPNEQFF.

This clonotype was detected only a few times. Written as DNA, the CDR3 is TGTGCCAGCAGCCCAGGGACTTTTAACTATGGCTACACCTTC. Residues: CASSPGTFNYGYTF. This chain connects TRBV3-1 to TRBJ1-2; tentatively, D is TRBD1 (5 bases). V shed 4 bases and J shed 1 base, with 10 bases lying between them. Germline values: CDR1 LGHDT, CDR2 YNNKEL (reference sequence). This CDR3 region has 14 residues. The complete variable domain, with remaining parts taken from reference TRBV3-1 and TRBJ1-2, reads DTAVSQTPKYLVTQMGNDKSIKCEQNLGHDTMYWYKQDSKKFLKIMFSYNNKELIINETVPNRFSPKSPDKAHLNLHINSLELGDSAVYFCASSPGTFNYGYTFGSGTRLTVV.

Only a few counts were recorded for this clonotype. The chain employs TRBV29-1 and TRBJ2-3; TRBD1 matches 8 bases. This CDR3 is built from 13 residues. The germline gives CDR1 SQVTM, CDR2 ANQGSEA. The ends lost 4 bases at V and 2 bases at J; junction bases unmatched: 2. In DNA, the CDR3 is TGCAGCGTTGGGACAGGGCCCACAGATACGCAGTATTTT. Amino acids: CSVGTGPTDTQYF.

This clonotype was detected only a few times. The chain links TRBV28 to TRBJ1-2, with D tentatively TRBD1 (6 bases). Germline lookup yields CDR1 MDHEN and CDR2 SYDVKM. The V gene lost 6 bases and the J gene lost 2 bases, with 10 bases spanning the gap. CDR3 size: 13 residues. Here the CDR3 DNA reads TGTGCCAGCAGACAGGGATCCAACTATGGCTACACCTTC. This sequence encodes CASRQGSNYGYTF.

The chain links TRBV5-6 to TRBJ2-1, with a weak D call TRBD2 (6 bases). Per germline, CDR1 SGHDT and CDR2 YYEEEE. V gave up 1 base and J gave up 4 bases, with 9 bases separating them. The CDR3 has 14 residues. In DNA, the CDR3 is TGTGCCAGCAGCTTGCGGGAGAGATACAATGAGCAGTTCTTC. Encoded protein: CASSLRERYNEQFF.

This clonotype was seen a handful of times. The chain uses TRBV13 and TRBJ2-2; 13 bases agree with TRBD2. Per the germline V gene, CDR1 is PRHDT and CDR2 is FYEKMQ (reference sequence). The CDR3 runs to 20 residues. V lost 4 bases, J lost 6 bases, and 17 bases stayed unmatched. CDR3 residues: CASSSDGLAGVEQVPGELFF. The CDR3 region has the DNA TGTGCCAGCAGCTCCGATGGACTAGCGGGAGTGGAACAAGTACCCGGGGAGCTGTTTTTT.

The V and J genes are TRBV2 and TRBJ1-2; possibly TRBD1 for D (5 bases). The germline gives CDR1 SNHLY, CDR2 FYNNEI. The CDR3 extends over 13 amino acids. Trimming removed 3 bases at V and 5 bases at J, with 10 bases between. The chain's CDR3 is CASSDGDGYGYTF. The CDR3 DNA reads as TGTGCCAGCAGTGACGGGGACGGATATGGCTACACCTTC.